This TCR beta chain was captured by sequencing in a study of T cells after yellow fever vaccination. From the 5' RACE reads, TCRdb called clonotypes with MiXCR, one entry per CDR3 protein. The sample lists hundreds of thousands of distinct CDR3 sequences, approximately 3.8% seen once, with about 25% in the top ten. The CDR3 totals 14 residues. The V gene lost 4 bases and the J gene lost 1 base, with 10 bases spanning the gap. Germline CDR1 and CDR2: LGHDT and YNNKEL (reference sequence). This chain joins TRBV3-1 and TRBJ2-5; tentatively, D is TRBD2 (6 bases). Sequenced here: PBMCs, sampled on the day of the yellow fever booster vaccination. The TCR was taken from a man between 18 and 35 years old who received the YFV17D yellow fever vaccine. The CDR3 coding sequence is TGTGCCAGCAGCCGTGGGGACTCCCAAGAGACCCAGTACTTC. This translates into CASSRGDSQETQYF.